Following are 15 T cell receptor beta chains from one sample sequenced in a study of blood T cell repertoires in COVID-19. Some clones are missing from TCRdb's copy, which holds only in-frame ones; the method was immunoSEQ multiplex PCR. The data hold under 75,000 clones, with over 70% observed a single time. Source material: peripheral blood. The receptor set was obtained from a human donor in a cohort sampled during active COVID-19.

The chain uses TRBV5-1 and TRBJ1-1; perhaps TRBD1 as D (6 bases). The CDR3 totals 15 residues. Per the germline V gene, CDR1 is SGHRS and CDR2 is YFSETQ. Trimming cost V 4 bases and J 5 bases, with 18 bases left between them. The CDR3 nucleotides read TGCGCCAGCAGCCCCATGTCCGGGACAACTACTGAAGCTTTCTTT. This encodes CASSPMSGTTTEAFF.

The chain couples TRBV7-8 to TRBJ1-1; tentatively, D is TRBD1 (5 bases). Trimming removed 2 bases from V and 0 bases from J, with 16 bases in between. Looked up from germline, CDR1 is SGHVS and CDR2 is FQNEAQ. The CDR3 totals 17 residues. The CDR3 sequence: CASSLSPVWGVNTEAFF. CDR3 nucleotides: TGTGCCAGCAGCTTATCGCCTGTTTGGGGGGTGAACACTGAAGCTTTCTTT.

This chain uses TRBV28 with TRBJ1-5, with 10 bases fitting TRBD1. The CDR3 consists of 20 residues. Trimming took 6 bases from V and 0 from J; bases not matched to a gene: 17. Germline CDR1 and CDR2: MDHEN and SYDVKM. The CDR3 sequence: CASSNPVGTGVSNSNQPQHF. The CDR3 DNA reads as TGTGCCAGCAGCAATCCGGTGGGGACAGGGGTCTCCAATAGCAATCAGCCCCAGCATTTT.

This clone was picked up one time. CDR3 amino acids: CASSYGGEEVGTQYF. The CDR3 DNA reads TGTGCCAGCAGCTACGGTGGGGAGGAGGTGGGGACCCAGTACTTC. This chain uses TRBV5-4 with TRBJ2-5, with D possibly being TRBD2 (6 bases). Trimming removed 3 bases from V and 7 bases from J, with 19 bases in between. The CDR3 covers 15 residues. In germline, CDR1 is SGHNT, CDR2 YYREEE (reference sequence).

The chain's CDR3 is CASSPGDETQYF. CDR3 nucleotide sequence: TGTGCCAGCAGCCCCGGAGACGAGACCCAGTACTTC. V is TRBV7-9 and J is TRBJ2-5; D gene uncertain. The length of the CDR3 is 12 residues. Germline CDR1 reads SEHNR; CDR2 reads FQNEAQ (reference sequence). Trimming left V 5 bases short and J 5 bases short, with 9 bases between.

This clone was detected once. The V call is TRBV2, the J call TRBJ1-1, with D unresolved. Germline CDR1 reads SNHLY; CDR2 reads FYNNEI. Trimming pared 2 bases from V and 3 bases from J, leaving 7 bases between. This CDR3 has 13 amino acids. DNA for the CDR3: TGTGCCAGCAGTGAATGGCAGTACACTGAAGCTTTCTTT. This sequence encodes CASSEWQYTEAFF.

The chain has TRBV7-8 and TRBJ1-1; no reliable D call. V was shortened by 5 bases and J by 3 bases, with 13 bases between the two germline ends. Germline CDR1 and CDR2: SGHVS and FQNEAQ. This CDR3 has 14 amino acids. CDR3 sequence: CASSPQMGHTEAFF. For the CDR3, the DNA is TGTGCCAGCAGCCCACAAATGGGCCACACTGAAGCTTTCTTT. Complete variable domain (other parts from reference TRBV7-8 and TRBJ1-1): GAGVSQSPRYKVAKRGQDVALRCDPISGHVSLFWYQQALGQGPEFLTYFQNEAQLDKSGLPSDRFFAERPEGSVSTLKIQRTQQEDSAVYLCASSPQMGHTEAFFGQGTRLTVV.

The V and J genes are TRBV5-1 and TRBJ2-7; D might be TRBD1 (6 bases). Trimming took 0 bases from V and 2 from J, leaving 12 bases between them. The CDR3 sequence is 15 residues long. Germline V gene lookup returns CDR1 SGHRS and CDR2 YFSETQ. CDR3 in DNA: TGCGCCAGCAGCTTGGCCGGCAGGGACACCTACGAGCAGTACTTC. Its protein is CASSLAGRDTYEQYF.

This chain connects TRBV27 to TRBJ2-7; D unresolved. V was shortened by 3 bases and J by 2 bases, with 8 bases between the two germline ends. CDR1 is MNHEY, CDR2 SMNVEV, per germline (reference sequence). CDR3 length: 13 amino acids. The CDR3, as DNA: TGTGCCAGCAGTTTGCGGTATCCCTACGAGCAGTACTTC. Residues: CASSLRYPYEQYF.

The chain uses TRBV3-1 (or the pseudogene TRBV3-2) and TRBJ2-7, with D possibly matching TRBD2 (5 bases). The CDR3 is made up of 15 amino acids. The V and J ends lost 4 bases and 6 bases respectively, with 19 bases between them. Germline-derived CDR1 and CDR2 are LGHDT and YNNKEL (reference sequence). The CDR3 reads CASSLQLVGSGEQYF. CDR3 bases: TGTGCCAGCAGCCTTCAACTAGTCGGTTCAGGCGAGCAGTACTTC.

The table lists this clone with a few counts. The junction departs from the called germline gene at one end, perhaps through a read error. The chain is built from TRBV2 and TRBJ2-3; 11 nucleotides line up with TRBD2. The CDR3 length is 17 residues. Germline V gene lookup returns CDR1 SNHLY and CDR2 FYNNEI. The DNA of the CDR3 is TGTGCCAGCAGCGAAGGGACTAGCGGCCCCCGATCGGCTACGCAGTATTTT. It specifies CASSEGTSGPRSATQYF.

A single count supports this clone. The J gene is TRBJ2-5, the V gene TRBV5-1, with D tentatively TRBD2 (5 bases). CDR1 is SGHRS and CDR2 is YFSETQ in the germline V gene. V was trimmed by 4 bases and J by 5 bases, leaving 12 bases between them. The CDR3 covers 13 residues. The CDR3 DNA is TGCGCCAGCAGCCGGGATTTGGGGGAGACCCAGTACTTC. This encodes CASSRDLGETQYF. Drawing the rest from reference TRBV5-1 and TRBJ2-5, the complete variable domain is KAGVTQTPRYLIKTRGQQVTLSCSPISGHRSVSWYQQTPGQGLQFLFEYFSETQRNKGNFPGRFSGRQFSNSRSEMNVSTLELGDSALYLCASSRDLGETQYFGPGTRLLVL.

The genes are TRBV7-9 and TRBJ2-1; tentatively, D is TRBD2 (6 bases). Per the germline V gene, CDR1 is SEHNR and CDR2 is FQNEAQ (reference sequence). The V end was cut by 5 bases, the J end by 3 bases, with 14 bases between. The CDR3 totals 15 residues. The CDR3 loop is CASSPFRGSYNEQFF. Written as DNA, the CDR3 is TGTGCCAGCAGCCCCTTTCGGGGGAGCTACAATGAGCAGTTCTTC.

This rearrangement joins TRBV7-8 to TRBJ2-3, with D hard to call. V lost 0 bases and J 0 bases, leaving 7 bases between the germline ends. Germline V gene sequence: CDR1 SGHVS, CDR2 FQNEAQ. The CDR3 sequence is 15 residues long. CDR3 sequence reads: CASSLATPSTDTQYF. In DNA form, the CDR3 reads TGTGCCAGCAGCTTAGCTACACCCAGCACAGATACGCAGTATTTT.

CDR3 sequence reads: CASSERGALLNYGYTF. The CDR3 nucleotides are TGTGCCAGCAGTGAAAGGGGTGCCCTACTAAACTATGGCTACACCTTC. The chain links TRBV2 to TRBJ1-2; maybe TRBD1 (5 bases). This CDR3 contains 16 residues. Germline V lookup: CDR1 SNHLY, CDR2 FYNNEI. V was pared by 2 bases and J by 2 bases, with 15 bases between.